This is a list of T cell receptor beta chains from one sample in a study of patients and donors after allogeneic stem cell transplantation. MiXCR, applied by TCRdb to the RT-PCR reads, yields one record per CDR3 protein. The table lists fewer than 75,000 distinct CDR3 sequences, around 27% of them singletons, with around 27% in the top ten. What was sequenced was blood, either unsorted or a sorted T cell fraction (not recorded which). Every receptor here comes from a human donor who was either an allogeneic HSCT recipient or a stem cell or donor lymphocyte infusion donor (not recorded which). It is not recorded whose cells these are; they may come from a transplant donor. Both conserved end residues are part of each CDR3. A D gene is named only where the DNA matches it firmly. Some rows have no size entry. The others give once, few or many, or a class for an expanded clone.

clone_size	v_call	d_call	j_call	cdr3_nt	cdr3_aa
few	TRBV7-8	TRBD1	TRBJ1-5	TGTGCCAGCAGCTTAGCGAGGACAGGGGATCAGCCCCAGCATTTT	CASSLARTGDQPQHF
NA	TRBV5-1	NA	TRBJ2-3	TGCGCCAGCAGCTTCCGCACCGGAGATACGCAGTATTTT	CASSFRTGDTQYF
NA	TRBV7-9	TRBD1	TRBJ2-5	TGTGCCAGCAATGGGCCCACACAGGGGGCAGGGCAAGAGACCCAGTACTTC	CASNGPTQGAGQETQYF
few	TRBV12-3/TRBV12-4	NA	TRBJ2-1	TGTGCCAGCAGTTCCCTGACGGGGAATGAGCAGTTCTTC	CASSSLTGNEQFF
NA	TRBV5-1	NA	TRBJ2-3	TGCGCCAGCAGCGAAGGGCTCACAGATACGCAGTATTTT	CASSEGLTDTQYF
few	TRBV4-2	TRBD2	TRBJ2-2	TGTGCCAGCAGCCAAGAGCCTAGCGGGAGGGCCGGGTCGGCCGGGGAGCTGTTTTTT	CASSQEPSGRAGSAGELFF
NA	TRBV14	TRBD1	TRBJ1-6	TGTGCCAGCAGCCAAGACAGGGGGCCGGGATCACCCCTCCACTTT	CASSQDRGPGSPLHF
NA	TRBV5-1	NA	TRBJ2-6	TGCGCCAGCAGCTTGGTCCAGGGCTCTCCCTTTCTGAAGGTCCTGACTTTC	CASSLVQGSPFLKVLTF
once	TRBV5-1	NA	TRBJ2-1	TGCGCCAGCAGCTTCTTTATCACCCCGGAGCAGTTCTTC	CASSFFITPEQFF
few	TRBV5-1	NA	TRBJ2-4	TGCGCCAGCAAGGATACCTTAGCCAAAAACATTCAGTACTTC	CASKDTLAKNIQYF
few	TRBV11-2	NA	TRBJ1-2	TGTGCCAGCAGCCCCCAGCATTCAAGCGGCTACACCTTC	CASSPQHSSGYTF
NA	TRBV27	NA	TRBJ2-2	TGTGCCAGCAGTTTAAGAGCGACCGCCACTGGGGAGCTGTTTTTT	CASSLRATATGELFF
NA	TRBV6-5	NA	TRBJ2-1	TGTGCCAGCAGTTACGAGACAGGCTATCCCTCCAATGAGCAGTTCTTC	CASSYETGYPSNEQFF
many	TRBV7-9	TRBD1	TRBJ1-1	TGTGCCAGCAGCCCGAGACAGGGGATCACTGAAGCTTTCTTT	CASSPRQGITEAFF
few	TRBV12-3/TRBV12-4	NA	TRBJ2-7	TGTGCCAGCAGTTTAATTAACGCATACGAGCAGTACTTC	CASSLINAYEQYF
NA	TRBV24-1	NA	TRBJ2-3	TGTGCCACCAGTGATCCGGGGTTTCAGGGTGTTTCAGATACGCAGTATTTT	CATSDPGFQGVSDTQYF
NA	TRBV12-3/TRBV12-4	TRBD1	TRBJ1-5	TGTGCCAGCAGCGACAGGGGTTATCAGCCCCAGCATTTT	CASSDRGYQPQHF
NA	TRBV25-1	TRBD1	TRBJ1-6	TGTGCCAGCAGTGAATACACAGGGGCTTATAATTCACCCCTCCACTTT	CASSEYTGAYNSPLHF
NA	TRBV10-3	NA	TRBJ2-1	TGTGCCATCAGTCCCGGGACTGGTAATGCTGAGCAGTTCTTC	CAISPGTGNAEQFF
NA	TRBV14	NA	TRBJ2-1	TGTGCCAGCAGCACCTGGACAGTCAATGAGCAGTTCTTC	CASSTWTVNEQFF
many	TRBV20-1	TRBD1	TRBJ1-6	TGCAGTGCTAGCGGACAGGGTAGCTCCTATAATTCACCCCTCCACTTT	CSASGQGSSYNSPLHF
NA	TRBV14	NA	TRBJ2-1	TGTGCCAGCAGCCAAGATCCGAACGGGGGTCGCCACAATGAGCAGTTCTTC	CASSQDPNGGRHNEQFF
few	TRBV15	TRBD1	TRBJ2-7	TGTGCCACCAGCAGACAGACAGGGGGTGAGCAGTACTTC	CATSRQTGGEQYF
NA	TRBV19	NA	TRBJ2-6	TGTGCCAGTAGTCCTCGGACAGCCTCTTCTGGGGCCAACGTCCTGACTTTC	CASSPRTASSGANVLTF
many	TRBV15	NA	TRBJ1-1	TGTGCCACCAGCAGAGAGGCAGGGAGGTCCACTGAAGCTTTCTTT	CATSREAGRSTEAFF
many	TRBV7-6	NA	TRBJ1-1	TGTGCCAGCAGCTTTGGAGACAGTGAAGCTTTCTTT	CASSFGDSEAFF
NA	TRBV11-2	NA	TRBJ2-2	TGTGCCAGCAGCTTACCCAAATTCCCGGGACATCAATTGGCGAACACCGGGGAGCTGTTTTTT	CASSLPKFPGHQLANTGELFF
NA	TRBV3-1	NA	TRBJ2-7	TGTGCCAGCAACCCCTACCCAACACGGGTCGGGCAGTACTTC	CASNPYPTRVGQYF
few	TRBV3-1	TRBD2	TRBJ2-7	TGTGCCAGCAGCCAAGATTCGCGGGAGATCTACGAGCAGTACTTC	CASSQDSREIYEQYF
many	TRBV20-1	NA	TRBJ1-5	TGCAGTGCTACTCCGGGGGCGTCTCGCAATCAGCCCCAGCATTTT	CSATPGASRNQPQHF
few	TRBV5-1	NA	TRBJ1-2	TGCGCCAGCAGCCTGGACATCTATGGCTACACCTTC	CASSLDIYGYTF
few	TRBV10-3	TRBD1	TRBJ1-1	TGTGCCATCAGTGTCCCGGGACAGGGGTACACTGAAGCTTTCTTT	CAISVPGQGYTEAFF
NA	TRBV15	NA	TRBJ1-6	TGTGCCACCAGCAGTCCTCCTGGGCAGGGTCGGTATAATTCACCCCTCCACTTT	CATSSPPGQGRYNSPLHF
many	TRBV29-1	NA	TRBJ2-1	TGCAGCGTTGGGGATCCACGCAACAATGAGCAGTTCTTC	CSVGDPRNNEQFF
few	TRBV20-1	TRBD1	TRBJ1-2	TGCAGTGCTGGGGGACAGGCGCTCGCTCTTGGTGGCTACACCTTC	CSAGGQALALGGYTF
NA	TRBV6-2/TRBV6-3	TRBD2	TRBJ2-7	TGTGCCAGCAGTTACTCACTAGCGGGAGCATTTTCCCCGGGTGAGCAGTACTTC	CASSYSLAGAFSPGEQYF
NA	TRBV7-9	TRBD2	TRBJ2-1	TGTGCCAGCAGCTTAGTGGGACTAGCGGGAGACCGCTACAATGAGCAGTTCTTC	CASSLVGLAGDRYNEQFF
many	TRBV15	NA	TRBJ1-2	TGTGCCACCAGCAGAGTGCGGGGACGGGGCTACACCTTC	CATSRVRGRGYTF
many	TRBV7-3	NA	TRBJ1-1	TGTGCCAGCAGCTTACTACCGGGCAAGAACACTGAAGCTTTCTTT	CASSLLPGKNTEAFF
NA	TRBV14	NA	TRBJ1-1	TGTGCCAGCAGCCCGACGGAATGGTACACTGTTAGGGCTTTCTTT	CASSPTEWYTVRAFF
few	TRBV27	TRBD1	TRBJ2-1	TGTGCCAGCAGTGCCGAGGGACAGTCTGGCAATGAGCAGTTCTTC	CASSAEGQSGNEQFF
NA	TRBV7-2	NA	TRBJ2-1	TGTGCCAGCAGCTTGGGGGTGGCCAACAATGAGCAGTTCTTC	CASSLGVANNEQFF
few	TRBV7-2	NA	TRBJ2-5	TGTGCCAGCACCAGAGACCCACAAGAGACCCAGTACTTC	CASTRDPQETQYF
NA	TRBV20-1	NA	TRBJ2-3	TGCAGTGCTAGGTCCCGCGGACTCGGCGACACAGATACGCAGTATTTT	CSARSRGLGDTDTQYF
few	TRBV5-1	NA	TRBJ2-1	TGCGCCAGCAGCTTGGACTCACCTCCAGTAAATGAGCAGTTCTTC	CASSLDSPPVNEQFF
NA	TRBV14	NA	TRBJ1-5	TGTGCCAGCAGCCAAGGTATCAGTCAGCCCCAGCATTTT	CASSQGISQPQHF
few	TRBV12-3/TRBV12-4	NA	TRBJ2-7	TGTGCCAGCAGTTTAAGAGCTCTTAAGCCCGAGCAGTACTTC	CASSLRALKPEQYF
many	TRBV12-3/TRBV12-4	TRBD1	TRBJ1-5	TGTGCCAGCAGTTTCGTAGGGGGCGTAACCGAAGACATCAGCCCCCAGCATTTT	CASSFVGGVTEDISPQHF
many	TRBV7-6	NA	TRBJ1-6	TGTGCCAGCATGGCAGGGAGGTATTCACCCCTCCACTTT	CASMAGRYSPLHF
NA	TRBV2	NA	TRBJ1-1	TGTGCCAGCAGCCGCGGGTGGGAGACCACTGAAGCTTTCTTT	CASSRGWETTEAFF
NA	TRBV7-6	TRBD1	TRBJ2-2	TGTGCCAGCAGCTCCAACACGCAGGGGGCGAACACCGGGGAGCTGTTTTTT	CASSSNTQGANTGELFF
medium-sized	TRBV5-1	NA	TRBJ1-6	TGCGCCAGCAGCTTCATATTTTTCTCCTATAATTCACCCCTCCACTTT	CASSFIFFSYNSPLHF
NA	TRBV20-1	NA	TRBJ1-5	TGCAGTGCTAGAGCGGGTCCCGGACAGCCCCAGCATTTT	CSARAGPGQPQHF
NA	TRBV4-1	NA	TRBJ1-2	TGCGCCAGCAGCCAAGCGGATACAGGGACAAACTATGGCTACACCTTC	CASSQADTGTNYGYTF
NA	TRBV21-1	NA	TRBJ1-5	TGTGCCAGCAGCAACCCTGGGGACAATCAGCCCCAGCATTTT	CASSNPGDNQPQHF